What follows are 14 T cell receptor beta chains derived from one specimen sequenced in a study of post-analysis software for immune sequencing data. No cognate antigen is known for these TCRs. Built from TCR beta cDNA, the libraries had unique molecular identifiers in them. MiXCR, run by TCRdb on the PCR reads, gives a single entry per CDR3 protein. The sample includes 740,000 or so distinct CDR3 sequences, roughly 50% seen only once; the top ten take 4.6%. Whole-study results and caveats: There were roughly 5 TRBV segments more frequent in patients than controls, and TRBV5-6, TRBV5-1 and TRBV20-1 were among them.

Material for sequencing was blood. The receptors stem from a girl between 5 and 17 years old with multiple sclerosis.

This clonotype occurred a few times. The chain couples TRBV12-3 or TRBV12-4 to TRBJ2-7; D assignment may be TRBD1 or TRBD2 (6 bases each). This CDR3 spans 15 amino acids. V lost 3 bases to trimming and J lost 0 bases, with 12 bases between them. The CDR3 nucleotides are TGTGCCAGCAGTTTTAGGGGGGAGACCTCCTACGAGCAGTACTTC. Translated, it gives CASSFRGETSYEQYF.

The chain has TRBV20-1 and TRBJ2-5; D might be TRBD1 or TRBD2, each matching 7 bases. This CDR3 spans 16 amino acids. Germline loops: CDR1 DFQATT, CDR2 SNEGSKA (reference sequence). The V end lost 6 bases, the J end lost 5 bases, and 25 bases lay between the germline ends. The CDR3 coding sequence is TGCAGTGCGAGTACTCCAGGGGGAGGGCCGGGGGAGACCCAGTACTTC. Translated, it gives CSASTPGGGPGETQYF.

This chain links TRBV5-1 with TRBJ1-1; 8 bases fit TRBD1. The J segment lost 1 base and the V segment lost 4 bases, leaving 9 bases of the junction unmatched. CDR1 and CDR2 from the germline V gene are SGHRS and YFSETQ. The CDR3 length is 16 residues. The CDR3 nucleotides are TGCGCCAGCAGCCGAGAGGGTGGACAGGGGAACACTGAAGCTTTCTTT. It codes for CASSREGGQGNTEAFF.

The rearrangement uses TRBV20-1 and TRBJ1-2; 7 nucleotides match TRBD1. Germline values: CDR1 DFQATT, CDR2 SNEGSKA (reference sequence). Germline trimming cut 2 bases from V and 7 bases from J; bases unmatched to any gene: 10. The CDR3 is 14 amino acids. CDR3 residues: CSARPPTGLGGYTF. The DNA of the CDR3 is TGCAGTGCTAGACCTCCGACAGGGTTGGGTGGCTACACCTTC.

This clonotype was seen only a few times. CDR3 protein: CASSVGRGRNYGYTF. CDR3 nucleotides: TGTGCCAGCAGCGTAGGAAGGGGTAGGAACTATGGCTACACCTTC. The chain couples TRBV9 to TRBJ1-2; TRBD1 might be the D (5 bases). Germline CDR1 SGDLS, CDR2 YYNGEE. This CDR3 comprises 15 residues. V was shortened by 0 bases and J by 2 bases, with 11 bases between the two germline ends.

The chain employs TRBV5-6 and TRBJ2-7, with TRBD2 identical over 10 bases. The last part of the DNA fits TRBJ2-5 better; the J call may be wrong. This CDR3 spans 15 amino acids. Germline V lookup: CDR1 SGHDT, CDR2 YYEEEE. The CDR3 sequence is CASSFPSGRAETQYF. In DNA form, the CDR3 reads TGTGCCAGCAGCTTTCCCAGCGGGAGGGCGGAGACCCAGTACTTC.

V gene TRBV6-5 combines with J gene TRBJ2-7, with D tentatively TRBD2 (5 bases). This CDR3 comprises 16 residues. Trimming removed 2 bases at V and 2 bases at J, with 16 bases between. Germline values: CDR1 MNHEY, CDR2 SVGAGI. The CDR3 bases are TGTGCCAGCAGTTACCGCTCGTTCTCGGGGACCTACGAGCAGTACTTC. This sequence encodes CASSYRSFSGTYEQYF.

V and J are TRBV20-1 and TRBJ2-5; 8 bases line up with TRBD2. Germline V lookup: CDR1 DFQATT, CDR2 SNEGSKA (reference sequence). CDR3 length equals 13 residues. V dropped 3 bases and J dropped 5; count of bases not matched to a gene: 5. The CDR3 loop reads CSASIPGGETQYF. DNA for the CDR3: TGCAGTGCTAGTATCCCGGGGGGGGAGACCCAGTACTTC.

This chain uses TRBV20-1 with TRBJ2-7; TRBD1 aligns across 8 bases. Germline V gene data show CDR1 as DFQATT and CDR2 as SNEGSKA (reference sequence). The length of the CDR3 is 13 residues. The J segment lost 4 bases and the V segment lost 6 bases, leaving 8 bases of the junction unmatched. As DNA, the CDR3 is TGCAGTGCCCGGGACAGGTTCCCTTACGAGCAGTACTTC. This sequence encodes CSARDRFPYEQYF.

The chain uses TRBV10-3 and TRBJ2-7, with TRBD1 as a possible D gene (5 bases). CDR1 is ENHRY, CDR2 SYGVKD, per germline. V dropped 6 bases and J dropped 2 bases, with 20 bases sitting between them. The CDR3 covers 16 residues. This chain's CDR3 is CAISQGRVGVAYEQYF. DNA for the CDR3: TGTGCCATCAGCCAGGGTAGGGTCGGCGTGGCCTACGAGCAGTACTTC.

V usage is TRBV9 and J usage is TRBJ1-1; D is unresolved. There are 14 residues in the CDR3. Trimming took off 0 bases at V and 0 bases at J, with 6 bases between the two ends. Germline V CDR1 and CDR2: SGDLS, YYNGEE. For the CDR3, the DNA is TGTGCCAGCAGCGTAGGCATGGTGAACACTGAAGCTTTCTTT. Translation: CASSVGMVNTEAFF.

This clonotype was seen a handful of times. V gene TRBV7-9 combines with J gene TRBJ2-3; a possible D gene is TRBD2 (6 bases). Trimming left V 1 base short and J 4 bases short, with 15 bases between. This CDR3 contains 16 residues. Germline V gene data show CDR1 as SEHNR and CDR2 as FQNEAQ (reference sequence). The CDR3 DNA sequence: TGTGCCAGCAGCTTAGGTTCCCGCCCGGGAGCAGATACGCAGTATTTT. Translating gives CASSLGSRPGADTQYF.

The chain carries TRBV7-9 and TRBJ1-4; the D gene is possibly TRBD1 (6 bases). The CDR3 spans 17 residues. The V gene's germline CDR1 is SEHNR and CDR2 FQNEAQ (reference sequence). Trimming shortened V by 1 base and J by 3 bases, and 15 bases separated the two germline ends. The CDR3 DNA sequence: TGTGCCAGCAGCTTAGGGACTACAGGGACGGCTAATGAAAAACTGTTTTTT. Its protein is CASSLGTTGTANEKLFF.

The sample holds a few counts of this clonotype. V usage is TRBV7-9 and J usage is TRBJ2-5; D gene unclear. The CDR3 contains 16 residues. V lost 4 bases to trimming and J lost 4 bases, with 19 bases between them. CDR1 and CDR2 (germline): SEHNR, FQNEAQ (reference sequence). CDR3 residues: CASSYSRLAQGETQYF. The CDR3 DNA sequence: TGTGCCAGCAGCTATTCCCGACTCGCCCAAGGAGAGACCCAGTACTTC.